This TCR beta chain was observed in a study of OX40 agonist ivuxolimab in advanced cancers. Overall study context: The patients received ivuxolimab by intravenous route every 2 weeks at 0.01 to 10 mg/kg. Hepatocellular carcinoma, melanoma, renal cell or head and neck cancer affected the dose-escalation patients. In three patients, partial responses were observed, one with hepatocellular carcinoma and two with cutaneous melanoma. Study-wide points: CD8+ T cells showed, on average, more clonal expansion than CD4+ cells.

With respect to this clone: Its antigen is currently unknown.

Measured with immunoSEQ multiplex PCR; TCRdb has only the in-frame clones, and not every one. The data hold about 26,000 clones, with approximately 80% observed a single time. The V gene lost 4 bases and the J gene lost 3 bases, with 13 bases spanning the gap. Germline V lookup: CDR1 ENHRY, CDR2 SYGVKD. This CDR3 is built from 14 residues. The rearrangement uses TRBV10-3 and TRBJ2-7; D is undetermined. The sequences come from CD4+ or CD8+ T cells sorted from blood, collected in a trial of the OX40 agonist ivuxolimab. The sequence derives from an adult with an advanced solid tumor such as melanoma, head and neck, liver or kidney cancer. CDR3 sequence: CAISGTASFYEQYF. In nucleotides, the CDR3 is TGTGCCATCAGTGGTACAGCCTCCTTCTACGAGCAGTACTTC.